A selection of T cell receptor beta chains follows, all from one sample in a study of T cell changes during pregnancy in multiple sclerosis. Libraries were prepared by immunoSEQ multiplex PCR; TCRdb keeps only in-frame clonotypes and omits some of them. Here the sample spans tens of thousands of clones, 90% being singletons. This specimen was peripheral blood, taken in the third trimester of pregnancy. Receptor source: a female donor in good health, enrolled as a control in a pregnancy study. The CDR3 runs from the conserved cysteine through the conserved F or W. D genes are given only for firm matches.

NA	TRBV11-2	19	CASSLDFRGLAISYNEQFF
NA	TRBV6-5	13	CASSRGGIYGYTF
TRBD1	TRBV18	16	CASSPERTGTGNTIYF
TRBD2	TRBV25-1	11	CASSGLAGEFF
NA	TRBV2	16	CASRVGSSGGDNEQFF
NA	TRBV7-2	15	CASSRTLSATYEQYF
TRBD2	TRBV29-1	14	CSVAGRVVPETQYF
NA	TRBV5-1	14	CASSFGAVTGELFF
NA	TRBV4-3	13	CASSRLQGYGYTF
TRBD1	TRBV19	13	CASSQGADTEAFF
NA	TRBV6-6	12	CASSEEGTKAFF
NA	TRBV23-1	13	CASSPRRITEAFF
TRBD1	TRBV18	13	CASRGQGRYEQYF
TRBD2	TRBV15	14	CATSSKREKETQYF
TRBD1	TRBV18	16	CASSPMRPGQGPEAFF
NA	TRBV9	14	CASSVGGGTYEQYF